Here is one T cell receptor beta chain with its context. Its antigen is not known. The PCR employed 60 Vbeta primers together with 13 Jbeta primers. Profiled with immunoSEQ multiplex PCR; TCRdb holds only in-frame clones, not every one. Of hundreds of thousands of clones listed, 80% to 90% were seen once; the top ten hold around 1%. The sample comes from a study of cytomegalovirus exposure and HLA in healthy donors. Study-level points and caveats: In a later analysis, several top co-occurrence clusters appeared linked to parvovirus B19, influenza, CMV and Epstein-Barr virus.

Germline CDR1 is SEHNR and CDR2 is FQNEAQ (reference sequence). The trim removed 5 bases at V and 5 bases at J, leaving 11 bases unmatched. The CDR3 has 17 residues. This sequence joins TRBV7-9 and TRBJ2-1, with 11 nucleotides matching TRBD2. The sequencing sample was made of PBMCs. This clonotype originated in a woman aged 18-29 years in good health and CMV-seronegative. Here the CDR3 reads CASSGRGTSGGNNEQFF. CDR3 DNA sequence: TGTGCCAGCAGCGGGCGCGGGACTAGCGGCGGGAACAATGAGCAGTTCTTC.